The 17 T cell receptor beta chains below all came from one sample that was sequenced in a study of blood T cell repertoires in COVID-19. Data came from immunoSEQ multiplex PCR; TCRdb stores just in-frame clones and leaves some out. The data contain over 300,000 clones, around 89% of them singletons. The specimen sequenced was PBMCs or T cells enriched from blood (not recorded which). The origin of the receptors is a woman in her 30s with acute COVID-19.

The CDR3 here is CASSQDPSGGTGELFF. The CDR3 coding sequence is TGTGCCAGCAGCCAAGATCCATCCGGGGGGACCGGGGAGCTGTTTTTT. The rearrangement links TRBV4-2 to TRBJ2-2; 7 nucleotides match TRBD2. Germline V gene sequence: CDR1 LGHNA, CDR2 YNFKEQ. CDR3 length: 16 residues. V lost 0 bases and J lost 5; bases outside the gene matches: 6.

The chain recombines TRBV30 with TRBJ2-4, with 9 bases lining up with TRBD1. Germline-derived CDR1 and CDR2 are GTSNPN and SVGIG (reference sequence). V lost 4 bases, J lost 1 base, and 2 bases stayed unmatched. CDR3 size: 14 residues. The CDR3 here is CAWKDRGAKNIQYF. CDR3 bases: TGTGCCTGGAAGGACAGGGGTGCCAAAAACATTCAGTACTTC. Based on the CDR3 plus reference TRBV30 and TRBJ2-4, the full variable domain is SQTIHQWPATLVQPVGSPLSLECTVEGTSNPNLYWYRQAAGRGLQLLFYSVGIGQISSEVPQNLSASRPQDRQFILSSKKLLLSDSGFYLCAWKDRGAKNIQYFGAGTRLSVL.

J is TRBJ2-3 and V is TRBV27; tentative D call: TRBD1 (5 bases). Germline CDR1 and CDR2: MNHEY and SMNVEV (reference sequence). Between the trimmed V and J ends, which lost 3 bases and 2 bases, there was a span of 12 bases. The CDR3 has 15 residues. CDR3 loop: CASSFRGRPTDTQYF. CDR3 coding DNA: TGTGCCAGCAGTTTTAGGGGCCGGCCCACAGATACGCAGTATTTT.

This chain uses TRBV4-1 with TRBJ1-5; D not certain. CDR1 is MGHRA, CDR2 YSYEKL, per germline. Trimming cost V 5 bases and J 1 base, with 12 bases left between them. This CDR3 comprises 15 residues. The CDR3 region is CASSYHLESNQPQHF. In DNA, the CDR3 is TGCGCCAGCAGCTACCATTTGGAGAGCAATCAGCCCCAGCATTTT.

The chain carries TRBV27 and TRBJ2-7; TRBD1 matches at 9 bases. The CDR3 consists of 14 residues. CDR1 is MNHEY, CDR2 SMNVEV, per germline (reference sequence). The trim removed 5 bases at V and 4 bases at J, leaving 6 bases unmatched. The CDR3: CASSTGGPAYEQYF. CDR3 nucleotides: TGTGCCAGCAGTACAGGGGGCCCCGCGTACGAGCAGTACTTC.

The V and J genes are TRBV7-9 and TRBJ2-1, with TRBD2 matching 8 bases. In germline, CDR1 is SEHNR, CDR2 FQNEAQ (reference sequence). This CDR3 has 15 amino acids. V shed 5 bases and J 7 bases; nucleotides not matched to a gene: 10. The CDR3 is CASSATGGQFNEQFF. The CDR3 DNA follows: TGTGCCAGCAGCGCCACGGGGGGGCAATTTAATGAGCAGTTCTTC.

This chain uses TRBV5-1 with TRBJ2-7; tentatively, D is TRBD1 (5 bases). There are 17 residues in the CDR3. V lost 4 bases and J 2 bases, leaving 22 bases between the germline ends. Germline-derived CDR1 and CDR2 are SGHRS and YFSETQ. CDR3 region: CASSAWQGEAWAYEQYF. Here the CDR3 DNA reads TGCGCCAGCAGCGCGTGGCAGGGTGAGGCTTGGGCCTACGAGCAGTACTTC.

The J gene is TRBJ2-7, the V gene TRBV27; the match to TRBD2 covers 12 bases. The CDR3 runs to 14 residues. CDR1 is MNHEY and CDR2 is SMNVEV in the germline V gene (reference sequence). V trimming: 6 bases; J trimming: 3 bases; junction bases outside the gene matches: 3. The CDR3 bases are TGTGCCAGCAGGGCTAGCGGGGGGGGCTACGAGCAGTACTTC. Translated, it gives CASRASGGGYEQYF.

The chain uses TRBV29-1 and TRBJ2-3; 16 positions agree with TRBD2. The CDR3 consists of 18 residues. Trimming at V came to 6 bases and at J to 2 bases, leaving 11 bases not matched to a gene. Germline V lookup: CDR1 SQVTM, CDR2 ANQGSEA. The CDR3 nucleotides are TGCAGCGTGAGGGGACTAGCGGGGGGGTTGCCATCCACAGATACGCAGTATTTT. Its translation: CSVRGLAGGLPSTDTQYF.

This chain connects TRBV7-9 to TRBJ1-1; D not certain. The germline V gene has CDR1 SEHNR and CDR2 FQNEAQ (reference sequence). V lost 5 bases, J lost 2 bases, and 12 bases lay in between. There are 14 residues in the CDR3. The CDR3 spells CASSPLFINTEAFF. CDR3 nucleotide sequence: TGTGCCAGCAGCCCCTTATTTATAAACACTGAAGCTTTCTTT.

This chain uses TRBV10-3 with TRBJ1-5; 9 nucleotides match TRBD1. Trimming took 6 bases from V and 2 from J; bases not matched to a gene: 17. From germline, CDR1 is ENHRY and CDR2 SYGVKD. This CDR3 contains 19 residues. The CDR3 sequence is CAIRPTPGQGREGNQPQHF. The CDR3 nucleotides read TGTGCCATCAGACCTACCCCGGGACAGGGAAGAGAAGGCAATCAGCCCCAGCATTTT.

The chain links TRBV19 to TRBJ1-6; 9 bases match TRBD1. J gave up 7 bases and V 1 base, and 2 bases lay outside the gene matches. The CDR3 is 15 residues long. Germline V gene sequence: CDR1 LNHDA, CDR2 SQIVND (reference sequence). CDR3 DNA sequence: TGTGCCAGTAGTATAGTGGGACAGGGAAATTCACCCCTCCACTTT. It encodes CASSIVGQGNSPLHF.

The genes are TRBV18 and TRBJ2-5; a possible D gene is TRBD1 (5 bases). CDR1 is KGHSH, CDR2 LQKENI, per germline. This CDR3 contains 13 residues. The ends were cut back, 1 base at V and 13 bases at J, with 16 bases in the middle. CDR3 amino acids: CASSPQPDSVWYF. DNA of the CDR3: TGTGCCAGCTCACCACAGCCCGACAGCGTCTGGTACTTC.

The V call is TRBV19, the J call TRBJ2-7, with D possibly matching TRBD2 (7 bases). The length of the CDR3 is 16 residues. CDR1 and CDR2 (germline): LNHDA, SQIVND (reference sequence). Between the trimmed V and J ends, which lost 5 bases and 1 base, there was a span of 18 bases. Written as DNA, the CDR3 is TGTGCCAGTAGTCCCACCCGGGGGGCAGGTTCCTACGAGCAGTACTTC. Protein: CASSPTRGAGSYEQYF. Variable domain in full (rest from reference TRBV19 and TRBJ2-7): DGGITQSPKYLFRKEGQNVTLSCEQNLNHDAMYWYRQDPGQGLRLIYYSQIVNDFQKGDIAEGYSVSREKKESFPLTVTSAQKNPTAFYLCASSPTRGAGSYEQYFGPGTRLTVT.

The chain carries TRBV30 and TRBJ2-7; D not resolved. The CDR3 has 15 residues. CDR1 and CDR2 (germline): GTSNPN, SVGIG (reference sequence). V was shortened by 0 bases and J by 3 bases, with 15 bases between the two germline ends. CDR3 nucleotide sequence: TGTGCCTGGAGTGTACCCAGACGGAGTATCTACGAGCAGTACTTC. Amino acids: CAWSVPRRSIYEQYF.

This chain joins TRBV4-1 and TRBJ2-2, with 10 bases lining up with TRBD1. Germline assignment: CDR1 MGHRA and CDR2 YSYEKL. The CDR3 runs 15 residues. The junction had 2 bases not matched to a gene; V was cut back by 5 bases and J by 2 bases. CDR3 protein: CASSETGGNTGELFF. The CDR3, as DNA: TGCGCCAGCAGCGAGACAGGGGGCAACACCGGGGAGCTGTTTTTT.

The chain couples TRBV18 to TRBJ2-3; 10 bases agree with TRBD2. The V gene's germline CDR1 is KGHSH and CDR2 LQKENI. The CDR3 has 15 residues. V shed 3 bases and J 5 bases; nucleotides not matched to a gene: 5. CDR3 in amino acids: CASSPQRGGIDTQYF. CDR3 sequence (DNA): TGTGCCAGCTCACCCCAGCGGGGGGGCATAGATACGCAGTATTTT.